These T cell receptor beta chains were read from a single sample in a study of blood T cell repertoires in COVID-19. Repertoires were generated with immunoSEQ multiplex PCR, while TCRdb's copy carries only in-frame clones and drops some. The data show 55,000 to 70,000 clones, more than 70% seen once. The sample comprised peripheral blood. Source of these receptors: a man in his sixties with active or convalescent COVID-19. The CDR3 runs from the conserved cysteine through the conserved F or W. A D gene is named only where the DNA matches it firmly. Clone size, where shown, is once, few, many, or a class for clones that have expanded.

d_call,clone_size,v_call,j_call,cdr3_aa,cdr3_nt
TRBD1,NA,TRBV6-2/TRBV6-3,TRBJ1-5,CASSDAPGQGAYGNQPQHF,TGTGCCAGCAGCGACGCCCCGGGACAGGGGGCATATGGCAATCAGCCCCAGCATTTT
TRBD2,NA,TRBV7-8,TRBJ2-1,CASSPQTSGGNEQFF,TGTGCCAGCAGCCCACAAACTAGCGGGGGAAATGAGCAGTTCTTC
NA,NA,TRBV27,TRBJ2-1,CASSFLAGTNYNEQFF,TGTGCCAGTTCCTTTCTTGCCGGGACAAATTACAATGAGCAGTTCTTC
NA,few,TRBV4-3,TRBJ1-2,CASSQPGSDYGYTF,TGCGCCAGCAGCCAGCCTGGCAGTGACTATGGCTACACCTTC
TRBD1,NA,TRBV28,TRBJ1-2,CASSLARGNGYTF,TGTGCCAGCAGTTTAGCCAGGGGGAACGGCTACACCTTC
NA,NA,TRBV6-2/TRBV6-3,TRBJ2-1,CASSPLGRGTRTSGPYNEQFF,TGTGCCAGCAGCCCATTAGGAAGGGGGACCAGGACTTCTGGACCCTACAATGAGCAGTTCTTC
TRBD1,NA,TRBV27,TRBJ1-1,CASSPKTGFGNTEAFF,TGTGCCAGCAGCCCAAAGACAGGGTTTGGGAACACTGAAGCTTTCTTT
NA,NA,TRBV2,TRBJ2-5,CASRPPGAVKQETQYF,TGTGCCAGCAGACCCCCAGGTGCCGTTAAGCAAGAGACCCAGTACTTC
NA,NA,TRBV5-1,TRBJ1-2,CASSLGDKGREGYTF,TGCGCCAGCAGCTTGGGGGACAAGGGCAGGGAGGGCTACACCTTC
TRBD2,NA,TRBV28,TRBJ2-6,CASSTTSGSHSGANVLTF,TGTGCCAGCAGTACTACAAGCGGGAGCCACTCTGGGGCCAACGTCCTGACTTTC
TRBD2,once,TRBV19,TRBJ2-7,CASRSSGGSYEQYF,TGTGCCAGTAGGAGTAGCGGGGGCTCCTACGAGCAGTACTTC
TRBD1,NA,TRBV7-3,TRBJ2-2,CASSLRQGHTGELFF,TGTGCCAGCAGCCTGAGACAGGGGCACACCGGGGAGCTGTTTTTT
NA,once,TRBV6-2/TRBV6-3,TRBJ1-5,CASSGPGTQGQPQHF,TGTGCCAGCAGTGGTCCCGGGACACAAGGTCAGCCCCAGCATTTT
NA,NA,TRBV28,TRBJ2-3,CASSQLGIATDTQYF,TGTGCCAGCAGCCAACTAGGGATAGCCACAGATACGCAGTATTTT
TRBD1,once,TRBV6-5,TRBJ2-7,CASRGQSYEQYF,TGTGCCAGCAGGGGACAGTCCTACGAGCAGTACTTC
TRBD1,NA,TRBV29-1,TRBJ1-2,CSDGTVYGYTF,TGCAGCGACGGGACAGTTTATGGCTACACCTTC
NA,NA,TRBV9,TRBJ2-1,CASSVSVREDEQFF,TGTGCCAGCAGCGTAAGTGTCAGGGAGGATGAGCAGTTCTTC
TRBD1,NA,TRBV28,TRBJ2-7,CASSTSWTGGIYEQYF,TGTGCCAGCAGTACCTCTTGGACAGGGGGCATCTACGAGCAGTACTTC
NA,NA,TRBV6-6,TRBJ1-2,CASDHRDDNYGYTF,TGTGCCAGCGACCACAGGGATGATAACTATGGCTACACCTTC
TRBD1,NA,TRBV9,TRBJ2-1,CASSRDRGVEQFF,TGTGCCAGCAGCCGGGACAGGGGGGTTGAGCAGTTCTTC
NA,NA,TRBV10-3,TRBJ1-2,CAIRPRTDLVGYTF,TGTGCCATCAGGCCTAGGACGGACTTGGTCGGCTACACCTTC
TRBD1,NA,TRBV3-1/TRBV3-2,TRBJ1-4,CASSLKTGGVEKLFF,TGTGCCAGCAGCCTTAAGACAGGGGGCGTTGAAAAACTGTTTTTT
TRBD1,NA,TRBV28,TRBJ1-6,CASSLGTGASPLHF,TGTGCCAGCAGTCTAGGGACAGGGGCTTCACCCCTCCACTTT
TRBD2,once,TRBV6-4,TRBJ2-1,CASSDGTSSYNEQFF,TGTGCCAGCAGTGACGGGACTAGCTCCTACAATGAGCAGTTCTTC
TRBD1,NA,TRBV28,TRBJ1-5,CATTAQGVIGQPQHF,TGTGCCACTACGGCGCAGGGGGTAATCGGCCAGCCCCAGCATTTT
NA,NA,TRBV30,TRBJ2-3,CAWSVGGGSDTQYF,TGTGCCTGGAGTGTGGGGGGAGGCTCAGATACGCAGTATTTT
NA,NA,TRBV6-5,TRBJ1-1,CASSYSPGEAFF,TGTGCCAGCAGCTACTCGCCAGGGGAAGCTTTCTTT
NA,NA,TRBV3-1/TRBV3-2,TRBJ2-3,CASSPSRGAITQYF,TGTGCCAGCAGCCCCTCCCGGGGGGCGATTACGCAGTATTTT
TRBD1,NA,TRBV6-2/TRBV6-3,TRBJ2-7,CASSPRQGSLSYEQYF,TGTGCCAGCAGTCCGCGACAGGGGTCGCTTTCCTACGAGCAGTACTTC
TRBD1,once,TRBV4-1,TRBJ2-1,CASSQEGQGNNEQFF,TGCGCCAGCAGCCAAGAGGGACAGGGAAACAATGAGCAGTTCTTC
NA,NA,TRBV6-5,TRBJ2-6,CASRPQRTGANVLTF,TGTGCCAGCAGACCCCAGCGGACTGGGGCCAACGTCCTGACTTTC
NA,NA,TRBV28,TRBJ2-3,CASSYQSGGSTDTQYF,TGTGCCAGCAGTTATCAGAGTGGCGGGAGCACAGATACGCAGTATTTT
NA,NA,TRBV5-1,TRBJ1-1,CASIKGAANTEAFF,TGCGCCAGCATCAAAGGGGCGGCGAACACTGAAGCTTTCTTT
TRBD1,once,TRBV24-1,TRBJ2-2,CATSEQHRGRELFF,TGTGCCACCAGTGAACAACACAGGGGTCGGGAGCTGTTTTTT
TRBD1,NA,TRBV3-1/TRBV3-2,TRBJ2-5,CASSQTGAFRTQYF,TGTGCCAGCAGCCAAACAGGGGCATTTAGGACCCAGTACTTC
NA,NA,TRBV10-2,TRBJ2-3,CASKTSSTTDTQYF,TGCGCCAGCAAAACTAGCAGCACCACAGATACGCAGTATTTT
NA,NA,TRBV10-1,TRBJ2-7,CASSESGLVHEQYF,TGCGCCAGCAGTGAGTCGGGGCTAGTCCACGAGCAGTACTTC
NA,NA,TRBV15,TRBJ1-1,CATSRGGGGFEAFF,TGTGCCACCAGCAGAGGGGGAGGGGGATTTGAAGCTTTCTTT
TRBD1,NA,TRBV5-1,TRBJ2-1,CASSLGDSPSYNEQFF,TGCGCCAGCAGCTTGGGGGACAGTCCTTCCTACAATGAGCAGTTCTTC
TRBD2,NA,TRBV5-1,TRBJ2-7,CASSLVVAGGYEQYF,TGCGCCAGCAGCTTGGTTGTAGCGGGAGGGTACGAGCAGTACTTC
TRBD2,NA,TRBV11-2,TRBJ2-7,CASSSRERENPYEQYF,TGTGCCAGCAGCTCAAGAGAGCGGGAAAACCCCTACGAGCAGTACTTC
NA,NA,TRBV19,TRBJ1-1,CASSIIDRLNTEAFF,TGTGCCAGTAGTATTATCGACAGGCTGAACACTGAAGCTTTCTTT
TRBD1,NA,TRBV23-1,TRBJ2-2,CASSQSTQIPDRHGMNTGELFF,TGCGCCAGCAGTCAATCTACCCAGATACCGGACAGGCACGGAATGAACACCGGGGAGCTGTTTTTT
TRBD1,NA,TRBV6-5,TRBJ1-2,CASSQTGDGYTF,TGTGCCAGCAGCCAGACAGGGGATGGCTACACCTTC
NA,NA,TRBV9,TRBJ2-2,CASSVELASTGELFF,TGTGCCAGCAGCGTAGAACTAGCTTCCACCGGGGAGCTGTTTTTT
NA,NA,TRBV5-4,TRBJ2-2,CASRGASTQNTGELFF,TGTGCCAGCAGGGGGGCCAGCACACAGAACACCGGGGAGCTGTTTTTT
TRBD2,NA,TRBV5-1,TRBJ2-2,CASSLVGLNTGELFF,TGCGCCAGCAGCTTGGTGGGACTAAACACCGGGGAGCTGTTTTTT
NA,few,TRBV5-4,TRBJ1-1,CASSLVSGAEEAFF,TGTGCCAGCAGCTTGGTTTCGGGAGCGGAGGAAGCTTTCTTT